This TCR beta chain is from a study of T cell changes during pregnancy in multiple sclerosis. Only in-frame clones appear in the TCRdb table, and some are missing; sequencing was by immunoSEQ multiplex PCR. The sample lists about 48,000 clones; 80% to 95% were seen once. Source: CD4+ T cells from peripheral blood mononuclear cells, taken in the second trimester of pregnancy. The sequence derives from a female donor in good health, enrolled as a control in a pregnancy study.

The CDR3 protein is CASSWRASGTDTQYF. The CDR3 bases are TGTGCCAGCAGCTGGCGGGCTAGCGGCACAGATACGCAGTATTTT. J is TRBJ2-3 and V is TRBV7-9; TRBD2 might be the D (6 bases). The CDR3 extends over 15 amino acids. Per the germline V gene, CDR1 is SEHNR and CDR2 is FQNEAQ (reference sequence). V dropped 4 bases and J dropped 1 base, with 12 bases sitting between them.